Listed below are T cell receptor beta chains from one sample, sequenced in a study of PD-1 blockade in mismatch repair-deficient tumors. Assay used: immunoSEQ multiplex PCR; TCRdb lists only in-frame clones, some missing. The repertoire includes approximately 25,000 clones, more than 80% of them detected once, and around 20% sits in the top ten. The source material was peripheral blood, sampled 12 weeks after starting pembrolizumab. These receptors all come from an adult with mismatch repair-deficient cancer. Each CDR3 is given with its conserved first and last residue. A D gene is named only where the DNA matches it firmly. Clone size is given for some rows only: seen once, a few or many times, or a class if the clone is expanded.

cdr3_length,v_call,j_call,d_call,clone_size,cdr3_nt,cdr3_aa
16,TRBV10-3,TRBJ2-5,TRBD2,NA,TGTGCCATCAGTGGAATAGCGGGAGGGTCCAGGGAGACCCAGTACTTC,CAISGIAGGSRETQYF
15,TRBV11-2,TRBJ2-7,TRBD2,NA,TGTGCCAGCAGCTTAGAAGGCGGGAGGGCCTACGAGCAGTACTTC,CASSLEGGRAYEQYF
15,TRBV29-1,TRBJ2-2,NA,NA,TGCAGCGTTGGGGCCCCAGGGGTGCACACCGGGGAGCTGTTTTTT,CSVGAPGVHTGELFF
17,TRBV30,TRBJ2-7,TRBD2,NA,TGTGCCTGGACACGGACTAGCGGGAGTACGGGTTTGTACGAGCAGTACTTC,CAWTRTSGSTGLYEQYF
15,TRBV9,TRBJ2-7,NA,NA,TGTGCCAGCAGCCCAAAAACGGGTTCATCCTACGAGCAGTACTTC,CASSPKTGSSYEQYF
13,TRBV7-8,TRBJ2-5,NA,NA,TGTGCCAGCAGCTTAGAGTGGGAAGAGACCCAGTACTTC,CASSLEWEETQYF
14,TRBV13,TRBJ1-1,NA,NA,TGTGCCAGCAGCTTACCTTCAGGGGACACTGAAGCTTTCTTT,CASSLPSGDTEAFF
16,TRBV5-1,TRBJ2-2,NA,few,TGCGCCAGCAGCTTGACGGTGTACAGAGACACCGGGGAGCTGTTTTTT,CASSLTVYRDTGELFF
16,TRBV4-3,TRBJ2-5,NA,few,TGCGCCAGCAGCCCTCACCCGCAGGGAGGTGGAGAGACCCAGTACTTC,CASSPHPQGGGETQYF
12,TRBV10-3,TRBJ2-1,NA,NA,TGTGCCATCCGGGGGAACTACAATGAGCAGTTCTTC,CAIRGNYNEQFF
15,TRBV5-5,TRBJ2-3,NA,NA,TGTGCCAGCAGCTCCCTAGGGGCGCGGACAGATACGCAGTATTTT,CASSSLGARTDTQYF
16,TRBV6-1,TRBJ2-7,NA,NA,TGTGCCAGCAGTGAATCGACACCAAGACCTCTCTACGAGCAGTACTTC,CASSESTPRPLYEQYF
11,TRBV6-5,TRBJ2-1,NA,NA,TGTGCCACCACTGGCTTCAATGAGCAGTTCTTC,CATTGFNEQFF